The following is a TCR beta chain sequence with its context. Antigen: not known. The sample belongs to a study of cytomegalovirus exposure and HLA in healthy donors. General observations from the study: Per a later analysis, about 18,000 TCR beta sequences showed association with HLA alleles at 0.05 false discovery rate.

Germline V gene sequence: CDR1 SEHNR, CDR2 FQNEAQ (reference sequence). The CDR3 contains 16 residues. Germline trimming cut 5 bases from V and 8 bases from J; bases unmatched to any gene: 12. PCR used 60 Vbeta primers and 13 Jbeta primers. Profiled with immunoSEQ multiplex PCR; TCRdb holds only in-frame clones, not every one. The table has 55,000 to 85,000 clones, 70% to 90% seen once; the top ten hold 2%. This TCR derives from a woman between 25 and 40 years old in good health and CMV-seronegative. The sample was PBMCs. This rearrangement joins TRBV7-9 to TRBJ2-1, with 10 bases matching TRBD1. In nucleotides, the CDR3 is TGTGCCAGCAGCCCCAGGACAGGGGGAGTTGGGGATGAGCAGTTCTTC. This encodes CASSPRTGGVGDEQFF.